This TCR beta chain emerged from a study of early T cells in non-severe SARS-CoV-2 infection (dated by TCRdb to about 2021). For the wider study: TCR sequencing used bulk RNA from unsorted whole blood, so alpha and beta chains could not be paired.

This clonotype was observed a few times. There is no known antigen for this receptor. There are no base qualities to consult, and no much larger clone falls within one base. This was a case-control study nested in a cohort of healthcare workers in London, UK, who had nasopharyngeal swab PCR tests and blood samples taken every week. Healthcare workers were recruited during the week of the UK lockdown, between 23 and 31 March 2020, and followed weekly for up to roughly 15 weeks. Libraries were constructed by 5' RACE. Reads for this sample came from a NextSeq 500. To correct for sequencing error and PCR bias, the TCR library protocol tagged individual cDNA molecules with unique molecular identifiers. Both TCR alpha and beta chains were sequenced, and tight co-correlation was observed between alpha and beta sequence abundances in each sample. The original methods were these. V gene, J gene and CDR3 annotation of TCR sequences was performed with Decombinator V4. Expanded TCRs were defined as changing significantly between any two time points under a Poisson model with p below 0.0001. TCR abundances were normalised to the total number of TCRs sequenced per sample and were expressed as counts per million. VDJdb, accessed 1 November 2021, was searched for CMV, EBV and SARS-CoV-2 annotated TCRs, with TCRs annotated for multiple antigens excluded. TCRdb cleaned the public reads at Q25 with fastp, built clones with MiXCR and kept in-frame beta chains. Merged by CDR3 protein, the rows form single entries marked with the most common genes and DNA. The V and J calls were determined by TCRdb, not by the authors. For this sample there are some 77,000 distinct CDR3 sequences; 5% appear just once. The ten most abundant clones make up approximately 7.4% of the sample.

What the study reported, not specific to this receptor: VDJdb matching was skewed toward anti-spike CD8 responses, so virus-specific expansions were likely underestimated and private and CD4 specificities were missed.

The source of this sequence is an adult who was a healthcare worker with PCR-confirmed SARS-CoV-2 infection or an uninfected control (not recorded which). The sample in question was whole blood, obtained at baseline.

The CDR3 sequence is CSVVTDLRYEQYF. Read as DNA, the sequence is TGCAGCGTTGTGACGGACCTTAGGTACGAGCAGTACTTC. The chain joins TRBV29-1 to TRBJ2-7; the D gene assignment is ambiguous. There are 13 amino acids in the CDR3, from cysteine to phenylalanine inclusive. The sequence is cut down to CDR3 DNA, 39 bases in frame from base 1. CDR1 and CDR2 are drawn from the germline V gene: SQVTM, ANQGSEA. Relative to germline, V is 4 bases shorter and J is 4 bases shorter, with 14 bases between their ends.